This T cell receptor beta chain was identified during a study of T cell responses to AZD1222 COVID-19 vaccine. Findings and caveats of the study: CD4 TCRs covered the whole spike, strongest at regions 160-218 and 743-854. It should be noted that donors were predominantly white British and more often female, and clonal diversity was possibly underestimated. Regions left unmutated in variants are reportedly the target of nearly half of spike-specific TCRs.

Here immunoSEQ multiplex PCR was the method, and the copy in TCRdb shows in-frame clones only, minus some. The sample lists under 130,000 clones, 89% seen once, with 44% in the top ten. Second-dose schedules of about 4 or about 12 weeks were combined. A note on this clone: Antigen specificity is unknown.

Deletions cut 2 bases from V and 0 bases from J, with 8 bases between. The CDR3 totals 15 residues. Germline assignment: CDR1 KGHSH and CDR2 LQKENI. The chain has TRBV18 and TRBJ2-1; no firm D call. The sequence derives from an adult who received the AZD1222 COVID-19 vaccine. Here the sequenced sample was peripheral blood, taken 28 days after the second AZD1222 dose. The CDR3 DNA reads as TGTGCCAGCTCACCAGAATTAAGCTCCTACAATGAGCAGTTCTTC. Its protein is CASSPELSSYNEQFF.